The 26 T cell receptor beta chains reported below all come from one sample, sequenced in a study of beta chain features in type 1 diabetes. General study findings and limits: Among all four CD4+ subsets, Type 1 diabetes patients had TCRB CDR3s that were moderately but significantly shorter.

Their antigens remain unidentified. Expressed TCRB transcripts were sequenced because the entire RNA isolate underwent reverse transcription. TCRdb's copy holds only in-frame clones and misses some; the assay was immunoSEQ multiplex PCR. The table includes about 260,000 clones, roughly a quarter detected once. The specimen sequenced was naive CD4+ T cells from blood. Every receptor here comes from a woman in her twenties or thirties with type 1 diabetes.

The rearrangement links TRBV2 to TRBJ2-2, with D uncertain. Trimming pared 7 bases from V and 7 bases from J, leaving 16 bases between. The CDR3 length is 14 residues. Per the germline V gene, CDR1 is SNHLY and CDR2 is FYNNEI. The CDR3 DNA sequence: TGTGCCAGCATTCGAACTAATTCTAACGGGGAGCTGTTTTTT. It specifies CASIRTNSNGELFF.

This clone was detected only a few times. Sequence at one end of the junction differs from germline and may be a read error. The chain links TRBV5-1 to TRBJ2-5; TRBD2 agrees at 14 bases. This CDR3 comprises 12 residues. CDR1 and CDR2 (germline): SGHRS, YFSETQ. The chain's CDR3 is CASSAGTSGRNF. The CDR3 nucleotides are TGCGCCAGCAGCGCCGGGACTAGCGGGAGAAACTTC.

A few counts support this clone. The chain recombines TRBV5-1 with TRBJ2-7; D unresolved. This CDR3 region has 14 residues. Trimming cost V 0 bases and J 6 bases, with 13 bases left between them. The V gene's germline CDR1 is SGHRS and CDR2 YFSETQ. The CDR3 is CASSLALTTGEQYF. The DNA of the CDR3 is TGCGCCAGCAGCTTGGCCCTCACTACCGGCGAGCAGTACTTC.

In its sample, this clone was seen a few times. The V call is TRBV9, the J call TRBJ2-5; TRBD1 might be the D (5 bases). Trimming shortened V by 0 bases and J by 5 bases, and 8 bases separated the two germline ends. The CDR3 covers 13 residues. The V gene's germline CDR1 is SGDLS and CDR2 YYNGEE. The chain's CDR3 is CASSVGQIETQYF. In nucleotides, the CDR3 is TGTGCCAGCAGCGTAGGACAGATTGAGACCCAGTACTTC.

V usage is TRBV29-1 and J usage is TRBJ2-7; weak D call: TRBD2 (5 bases). Germline V CDR1 and CDR2: SQVTM, ANQGSEA. The V end was cut by 4 bases, the J end by 0 bases, with 7 bases between. The CDR3 length is 12 residues. CDR3: CSVVEGSYEQYF. Here the CDR3 DNA reads TGCAGCGTTGTCGAGGGCTCCTACGAGCAGTACTTC.

This clone was detected only a few times. This sequence joins TRBV19 and TRBJ2-2; the match to TRBD1 covers 8 bases. V shed 7 bases, J shed 4 bases, and the junction held 2 bases outside the gene matches. The CDR3 covers 13 residues. Germline CDR1 and CDR2: LNHDA and SQIVND (reference sequence). CDR3 loop: CASKDRGTGELFF. The CDR3 region has the DNA TGTGCCAGTAAAGACAGGGGCACCGGGGAGCTGTTTTTT.

V usage is TRBV4-1 and J usage is TRBJ2-7; TRBD2 matches 8 bases. The CDR3 contains 14 residues. Germline trimming cut 6 bases from V and 3 bases from J; bases unmatched to any gene: 7. The germline V gene encodes CDR1 MGHRA and CDR2 YSYEKL. This chain's CDR3 is CASRLTSGDYEQYF. CDR3 sequence (DNA): TGCGCCAGCAGGCTAACTAGCGGAGACTACGAGCAGTACTTC.

This clone was observed a few times. The V gene is TRBV5-1, the J gene TRBJ2-1, with TRBD2 matching over 7 bases. Per germline, CDR1 SGHRS and CDR2 YFSETQ. The V gene end was trimmed by 2 bases and the J gene end by 7 bases; junction bases not matched to a gene: 6. This CDR3 has 14 residues. The CDR3 sequence: CASSLTGGLNEQFF. CDR3 nucleotides: TGCGCCAGCAGCTTAACGGGAGGTCTAAATGAGCAGTTCTTC.

This clone has just a few counts. The V and J genes are TRBV29-1 and TRBJ2-7, with TRBD2 matching 12 bases. Germline V gene lookup returns CDR1 SQVTM and CDR2 ANQGSEA. The CDR3 spans 14 residues. Trimming took 4 bases from V and 2 from J; bases not matched to a gene: 3. CDR3 nucleotide sequence: TGCAGCGTTGGAGGACTAGCGGGAACCTACGAGCAGTACTTC. Protein product: CSVGGLAGTYEQYF.

V and J are TRBV2 and TRBJ1-1; D remains ambiguous. CDR3 length: 10 amino acids. Germline values: CDR1 SNHLY, CDR2 FYNNEI. V lost 10 bases and J lost 6, with 9 bases in between. The CDR3 is CAILVAEAFF. CDR3 nucleotides: TGTGCCATCTTAGTTGCTGAAGCTTTCTTT.

The chain couples TRBV29-1 to TRBJ2-5; possible D gene TRBD2, 5 bases. Germline loops: CDR1 SQVTM, CDR2 ANQGSEA. V was trimmed by 4 bases and J by 4 bases, leaving 13 bases between them. CDR3 size: 13 residues. The CDR3 loop is CSVAGNLGETQYF. For the CDR3, the DNA is TGCAGCGTTGCGGGGAATTTAGGAGAGACCCAGTACTTC.

The V call is TRBV18, the J call TRBJ1-1; 8 nucleotides align to TRBD1. V shed 2 bases, J shed 4 bases, and the junction held 9 bases outside the gene matches. This CDR3 has 16 residues. The V gene's germline CDR1 is KGHSH and CDR2 LQKENI. The CDR3 nucleotides are TGTGCCAGCTCACCAAATTCCCAGGGGGCTGTCACTGAAGCTTTCTTT. It specifies CASSPNSQGAVTEAFF.

This clone turned up a few times. J is TRBJ1-1 and V is TRBV2, with D tentatively TRBD1 (5 bases). Trimming stripped 6 bases from V and 4 bases from J, with 9 bases between. Germline values: CDR1 SNHLY, CDR2 FYNNEI. CDR3 size: 12 residues. The CDR3 region is CASSDSVTEAFF. The DNA of the CDR3 is TGTGCCAGCAGCGACAGCGTCACTGAAGCTTTCTTT.

The V and J genes are TRBV29-1 and TRBJ2-1, with a tentative D call TRBD2 (6 bases). CDR1 is SQVTM and CDR2 is ANQGSEA in the germline V gene. There are 13 residues in the CDR3. The CDR3 loop is CSAVIGGVIEQFF. CDR3 bases: TGCAGTGCTGTCATAGGCGGGGTAATTGAGCAGTTCTTC.

This rearrangement joins TRBV29-1 to TRBJ1-1, with 9 bases fitting TRBD1. Trimming removed 4 bases from V and 1 base from J; junction bases left unmatched: 10. The CDR3 runs 16 residues. Per germline, CDR1 SQVTM and CDR2 ANQGSEA. The CDR3 spells CSVGFLQGQGNTEAFF. CDR3 DNA sequence: TGCAGCGTTGGGTTCTTGCAGGGACAGGGGAACACTGAAGCTTTCTTT.

This sequence joins TRBV18 and TRBJ1-2, with 7 bases identical to TRBD1. This CDR3 contains 15 residues. Germline CDR1 KGHSH, CDR2 LQKENI. V shed 2 bases, J shed 3 bases, and the junction held 6 bases outside the gene matches. The CDR3 here is CASSPAGQGDYGYTF. As DNA, the CDR3 is TGTGCCAGCTCACCAGCCGGTCAGGGGGACTATGGCTACACCTTC.

This clone was counted between two and nine times. The V gene is TRBV7-9, the J gene TRBJ1-2; D unclear. The CDR3 extends over 14 amino acids. The V end was cut by 2 bases, the J end by 0 bases, with 7 bases between. Germline V gene data show CDR1 as SEHNR and CDR2 as FQNEAQ (reference sequence). CDR3 in amino acids: CASSLQSSNYGYTF. CDR3 DNA: TGTGCCAGCAGCTTACAGTCTTCTAACTATGGCTACACCTTC.

CDR3: CASSEFRGEAGVQYF. As DNA, the CDR3 is TGTGCCAGCAGTGAATTTCGGGGGGAAGCGGGAGTTCAATATTTT. The chain carries TRBV25-1 and TRBJ2-3, with 8 bases aligning to TRBD2. Trimming removed 1 base from V and 15 bases from J; junction bases left unmatched: 15. The CDR3 runs 15 residues. CDR1 MGHDK and CDR2 SYGVNS come from the germline V gene.

The rearrangement joins TRBV9 to TRBJ2-5; 13 nucleotides align to TRBD2. The V gene's germline CDR1 is SGDLS and CDR2 YYNGEE. CDR3 size: 16 residues. V shed 3 bases and J 1 base; nucleotides not matched to a gene: 3. The CDR3 DNA follows: TGTGCCAGCAGCGCGGGGACTAGCGGGGCCCAAGAGACCCAGTACTTC. Amino acid sequence: CASSAGTSGAQETQYF. The full variable domain, its missing parts supplied by reference TRBV9 and TRBJ2-5, is DSGVTQTPKHLITATGQRVTLRCSPRSGDLSVYWYQQSLDQGLQFLIQYYNGEERAKGNILERFSAQQFPDLHSELNLSSLELGDSALYFCASSAGTSGAQETQYFGPGTRLLVL.

The chain uses TRBV6-5 and TRBJ1-2; weak D call: TRBD1 (6 bases). Germline V gene lookup returns CDR1 MNHEY and CDR2 SVGAGI. Trimming pared 4 bases from V and 7 bases from J, leaving 16 bases between. This CDR3 spans 14 amino acids. The CDR3 DNA reads TGTGCCAGCAGTTTCGTAGGGGGTTTGTCTGGCTACACCTTC. The encoded protein is CASSFVGGLSGYTF.

This chain joins TRBV18 and TRBJ2-5, with D hard to call. Germline lookup yields CDR1 KGHSH and CDR2 LQKENI. The CDR3 length is 16 residues. V was pared by 1 base and J by 5 bases, with 17 bases between. The CDR3 loop reads CASSPLILTAEETQYF. The CDR3 coding sequence is TGTGCCAGCTCACCACTCATCTTGACGGCGGAGGAGACCCAGTACTTC.

The chain employs TRBV7-9 and TRBJ2-7; TRBD2 matches at 10 bases. This CDR3 has 15 residues. The junction had 7 bases not matched to a gene; V was cut back by 5 bases and J by 3 bases. Germline assignment: CDR1 SEHNR and CDR2 FQNEAQ (reference sequence). CDR3 sequence reads: CASSHPGTSDYEQYF. CDR3 coding DNA: TGTGCCAGCAGCCATCCCGGGACTAGCGACTACGAGCAGTACTTC. The full variable domain, completed using reference TRBV7-9 and TRBJ2-7, is DTGVSQNPRHKITKRGQNVTFRCDPISEHNRLYWYRQTLGQGPEFLTYFQNEAQLEKSRLLSDRFSAERPKGSFSTLEIQRTEQGDSAMYLCASSHPGTSDYEQYFGPGTRLTVT.

This sequence joins TRBV12-5 and TRBJ2-1; possible D gene TRBD2, 7 bases. Trimming cost V 0 bases and J 0 bases, with 18 bases left between them. CDR1 LGHNT and CDR2 FRNRAP come from the germline V gene. The CDR3 consists of 19 residues. This chain's CDR3 is CASGLVRGAGASSYNEQFF. CDR3 sequence (DNA): TGTGCTAGTGGTTTGGTACGGGGGGCGGGAGCGAGCTCCTACAATGAGCAGTTCTTC.

J is TRBJ2-4 and V is TRBV4-1; D may be TRBD1 (8 bases). The CDR3 is made up of 13 amino acids. The germline CDR1 and CDR2 sequences are MGHRA and YSYEKL. Between the trimmed V and J ends, which lost 4 bases and 7 bases, there was a span of 11 bases. The CDR3: CASSPQGGNIQYF. In DNA form, the CDR3 reads TGCGCCAGCAGCCCACAGGGGGGGAACATTCAGTACTTC.

This sequence joins TRBV4-2 and TRBJ1-2; weak D call: TRBD1 (6 bases). Germline V lookup: CDR1 LGHNA, CDR2 YNFKEQ. The V gene lost 0 bases and the J gene lost 4 bases, with 15 bases spanning the gap. The CDR3 runs to 16 residues. This CDR3 is CASSQEGQTVSYGYTF. CDR3 in DNA: TGTGCCAGCAGCCAAGAAGGACAGACCGTAAGCTATGGCTACACCTTC.

The chain couples TRBV9 to TRBJ2-7; 7 nucleotides line up with TRBD2. The CDR3 contains 14 residues. J was trimmed by 3 bases and V by 0 bases; bases with no gene match: 3. The germline V gene has CDR1 SGDLS and CDR2 YYNGEE. CDR3 coding DNA: TGTGCCAGCAGCGTAGGGCGGGAGTACTACGAGCAGTACTTC. Its protein product is CASSVGREYYEQYF.